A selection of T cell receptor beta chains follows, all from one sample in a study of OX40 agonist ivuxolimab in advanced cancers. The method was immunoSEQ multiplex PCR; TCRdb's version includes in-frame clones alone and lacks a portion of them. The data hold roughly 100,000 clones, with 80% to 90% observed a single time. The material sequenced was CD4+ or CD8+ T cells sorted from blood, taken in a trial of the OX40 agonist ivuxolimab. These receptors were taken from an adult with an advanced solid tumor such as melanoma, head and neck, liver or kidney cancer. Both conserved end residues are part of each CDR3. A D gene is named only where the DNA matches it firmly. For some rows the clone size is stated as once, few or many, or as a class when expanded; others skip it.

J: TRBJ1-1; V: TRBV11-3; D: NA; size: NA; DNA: TGTGCCAGCAGCTTAGAGCCAAACACTGAAGCTTTCTTT; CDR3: CASSLEPNTEAFF
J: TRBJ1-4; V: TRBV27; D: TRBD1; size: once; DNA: TGTGCCAGCCTTGGACAGGGGCGACTGTTTTTT; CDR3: CASLGQGRLFF
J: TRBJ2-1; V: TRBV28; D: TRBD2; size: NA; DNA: TGTGCCAGCAGTTTAACGGGAGGGGACAATGAGCAGTTCTTC; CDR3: CASSLTGGDNEQFF
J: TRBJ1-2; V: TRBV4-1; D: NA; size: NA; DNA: TGCGCCAGCAGCCAAGAAGAACAGATCAACTATGGCTACACCTTC; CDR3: CASSQEEQINYGYTF
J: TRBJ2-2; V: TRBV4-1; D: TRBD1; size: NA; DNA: TGCGCCAGCAGCCAGATACGGGGCCAGGGGGCCGGGGAGCTGTTTTTT; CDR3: CASSQIRGQGAGELFF
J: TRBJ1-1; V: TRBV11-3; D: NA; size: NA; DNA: TGTGCCAGCAGCTCCAGTAACACTGAAGCTTTCTTT; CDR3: CASSSSNTEAFF
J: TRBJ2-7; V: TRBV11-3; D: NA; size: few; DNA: TGTGCCAGCAGCTTAGATGCAGGGACCTACGAGCAGTACTTC; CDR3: CASSLDAGTYEQYF
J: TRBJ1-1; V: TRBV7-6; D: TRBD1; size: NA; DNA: TGTGCCAGCAGCTCCGCCAAAGATCGACAGGGTAAGGGCCACACTGAAGCTTTCTTT; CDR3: CASSSAKDRQGKGHTEAFF
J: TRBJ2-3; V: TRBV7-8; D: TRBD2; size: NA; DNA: TGTGCCAGCAGCGTCCTAGCGGGGAGCGGCGGGGTTGATACGCAGTATTTT; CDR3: CASSVLAGSGGVDTQYF
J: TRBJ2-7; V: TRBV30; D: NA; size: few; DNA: TGTGGGGCAGGAGACTCCTACGAGCAGTACTTC; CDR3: CGAGDSYEQYF
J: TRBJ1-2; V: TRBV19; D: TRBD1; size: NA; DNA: TGTGCCAGTAGTCCCCCGGACAGGCCATATGGCTACACCTTC; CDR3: CASSPPDRPYGYTF
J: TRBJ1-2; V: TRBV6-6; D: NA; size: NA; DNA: TGTGCCAGTAAGACCGCTAACCTCTATGGCTACACCTTC; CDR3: CASKTANLYGYTF
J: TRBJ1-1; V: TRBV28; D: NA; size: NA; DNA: TGTGCCAGCAGTTCACCCTATTTGACTGAAGCTTTCTTT; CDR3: CASSSPYLTEAFF
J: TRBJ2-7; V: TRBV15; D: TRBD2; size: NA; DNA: TGTGCCACCAGCAGAGGAGGACACCAGGTACCGGGAGGGAGAGAGCAGTACTTC; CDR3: CATSRGGHQVPGGREQYF
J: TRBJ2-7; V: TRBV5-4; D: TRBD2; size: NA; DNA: TGTGCCAGCAGCTTGCAACTAGCGGGCCTCTCCTACGAGCAGTACTTC; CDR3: CASSLQLAGLSYEQYF
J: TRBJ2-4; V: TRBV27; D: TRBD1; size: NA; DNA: TGTGCCAGCAGTTTCCGGGGACAGGGAAACATTCAGTACTTC; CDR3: CASSFRGQGNIQYF
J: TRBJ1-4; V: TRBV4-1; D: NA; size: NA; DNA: TGCGCCAGCAGCCAAGAAGCTGTCCATGAAAAACTGTTTTTT; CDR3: CASSQEAVHEKLFF
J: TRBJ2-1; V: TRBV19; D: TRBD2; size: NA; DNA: TGTGCCAGTAGCCCACCCCCTCTAGCGGGAGGGCCCTACAATGAGCAGTTCTTC; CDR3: CASSPPPLAGGPYNEQFF
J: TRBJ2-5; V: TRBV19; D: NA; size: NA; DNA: TGTGCCAGTAGTATTAGCGCCTTGGCGGGGGAGACCCAGTACTTC; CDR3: CASSISALAGETQYF
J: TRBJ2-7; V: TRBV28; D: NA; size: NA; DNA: TGTGCCAGCACCCCGGGATCCAGATCCTACGAGCAGTACTTC; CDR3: CASTPGSRSYEQYF
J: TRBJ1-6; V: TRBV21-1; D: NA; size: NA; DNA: TGTGCCAGCATCCACGACACAAGACAGGGATACTATAATTCACCCCTCCACTTT; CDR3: CASIHDTRQGYYNSPLHF
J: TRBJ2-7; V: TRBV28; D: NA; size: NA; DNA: TGTGCCAGCAGTGCCACAGGTCCCACAGGAAGGTACGAGCAGTACTTC; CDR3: CASSATGPTGRYEQYF
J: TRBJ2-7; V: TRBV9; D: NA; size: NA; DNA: TGTGCCAGCAGCCCCCGGACAGACTACGAGCAGTACTTC; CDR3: CASSPRTDYEQYF
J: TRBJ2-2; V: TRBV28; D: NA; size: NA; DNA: TGTGCCAGCAGTTTAGAAGGGAATCGGTACACCGGGGAGCTGTTTTTT; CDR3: CASSLEGNRYTGELFF
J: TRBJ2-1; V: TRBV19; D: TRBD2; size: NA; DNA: TGTGCCAGTAGTATCTCTCTAGCGGGAATCGGTGAGCAGTTCTTC; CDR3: CASSISLAGIGEQFF
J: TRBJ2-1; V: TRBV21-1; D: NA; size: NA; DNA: TGTGCCAGCAGCAAAAGGCCGGGAGGGCCAGAAAATGAGCAGTTCTTC; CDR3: CASSKRPGGPENEQFF
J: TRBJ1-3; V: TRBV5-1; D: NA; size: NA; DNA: TGCGCCAGCAGCTTGGAACAGAGTGGAAACACCATATATTTT; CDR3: CASSLEQSGNTIYF
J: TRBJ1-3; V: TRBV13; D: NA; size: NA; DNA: TGTGCCAGCAGCTTACAGGGAGGAGGAAACACCATATATTTT; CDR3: CASSLQGGGNTIYF
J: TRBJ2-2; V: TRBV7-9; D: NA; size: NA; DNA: TGTGCCAGCAGCTTAACGTGGACAGATTCTGCCGGGGAGCTGTTTTTT; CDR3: CASSLTWTDSAGELFF